This TCR beta chain was sequenced during a study of cytomegalovirus exposure and HLA in healthy donors. General observations from the study: Later analysis revealed greater clonal expansion in HLA-associated TCR beta chains than in equally common others. A prior analysis recorded that most TCR beta V segments were productive about 90% or about 30% of the time. The authors confirmed in vitro that a few CMV-associated chains were specific for CMV antigens.

This donor's CMV serostatus went unrecorded. This CDR3 is 15 amino acids long. V was clipped by 4 bases and J by 0 bases, with 12 bases between them. Germline V gene sequence: CDR1 LGHNA, CDR2 YSLEER. This clone showed up just a few times. Its antigen remains unidentified. Primers for the PCR totalled 60 Vbeta and 13 Jbeta. Sequenced by immunoSEQ multiplex PCR; TCRdb stores in-frame clones only, minus some. The data contain 50,000 or so clones, roughly 60% of them singletons. The sample consisted of PBMCs. This TCR derives from a human donor in good health. The gene calls are TRBV4-3 and TRBJ1-1, with a tentative D call TRBD1 (5 bases). The CDR3 loop is CASSLVEGLNTEAFF. Here the CDR3 DNA reads TGCGCCAGCAGCCTCGTGGAGGGGCTGAACACTGAAGCTTTCTTT.